This record concerns one T cell receptor beta chain sequence. The target antigen is unknown. This sample is part of a study of cytomegalovirus exposure and HLA in healthy donors. Donors were ostensibly healthy at sampling, although undocumented immune exposures were probable. Vbeta (60) and Jbeta (13) primers were used in the PCR. TCRdb's copy holds only in-frame clones and misses some; the assay was immunoSEQ multiplex PCR. The data show under 200,000 clones, approximately 73% seen once. CDR3 length: 16 residues. The ends were cut back, 0 bases at V and 6 bases at J, with 18 bases in the middle. Germline lookup yields CDR1 SGHRS and CDR2 YFSETQ. Findings and caveats of the study: Among immune exposure information, only CMV serostatus was available. A later analysis linked a missense DCLRE1C variant to TCR beta V- and J-gene trimming.

Sequencing was carried out using PBMCs. This TCR was recovered from a man aged 45 to 65 in good health and CMV-seronegative. J is TRBJ1-1 and V is TRBV5-1; D may be TRBD1 (5 bases). Written as DNA, the CDR3 is TGCGCCAGCAGCTTGGCCGCGCGGGGCGTTGGGCCTGAAGCTTTCTTT. Its protein product is CASSLAARGVGPEAFF.